This T cell receptor (beta chain) was captured in a study of shared clonotypes between healthy human individuals. Turning to the study itself: For every donor, three CD4 naive, three CD4 memory, two CD8 naive and one CD8 memory plates were used. Regarding the study as a whole: Shared across several donors were around 5% of the naive CD4 clonotypes. Generally, estimated richness proved larger in naive subsets than it did in memory subsets.

CDR3 length equals 10 residues. Concerning this clone: No antigen is known for it.

Tens of thousands of T cell genomes (roughly 220 ng DNA) went into each sorted-subset replicate. Data came from immunoSEQ multiplex PCR; TCRdb stores just in-frame clones and leaves some out. The sample yields about 190,000 clones, 65% to 70% seen once. Sequencing was carried out using memory CD4+ T cells sorted from blood. Subset in this sample: CD45RA-negative fraction. This TCR was sampled from a young man in good health. The chain carries TRBV21-1 and TRBJ2-5. TRBV21-1 is deemed a pseudogene. The CDR3 DNA reads as TGTGCCAGCAGCCAAGAGACCCAGTACTTC. Encoded protein: CASSQETQYF.